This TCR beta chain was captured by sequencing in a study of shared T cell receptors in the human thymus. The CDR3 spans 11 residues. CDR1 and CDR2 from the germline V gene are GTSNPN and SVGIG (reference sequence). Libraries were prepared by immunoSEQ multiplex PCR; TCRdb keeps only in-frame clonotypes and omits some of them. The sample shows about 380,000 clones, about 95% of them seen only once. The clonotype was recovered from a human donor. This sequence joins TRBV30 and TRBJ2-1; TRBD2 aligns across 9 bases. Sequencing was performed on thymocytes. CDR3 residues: CDSGRPGEQFF. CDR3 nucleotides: TGTGACAGCGGGAGGCCCGGTGAGCAGTTCTTC.